The clone carrying this T cell receptor beta chain was found once. The data were produced by immunoSEQ multiplex PCR, yet TCRdb's version contains in-frame clones alone and is incomplete. The sample yields 120,000 or so clones, approximately 90% seen once. The donors were part of the validation cohort, which consisted of roughly 110 subjects and was separate from the first cohort of 600 to 850 subjects. The sample is drawn from a study of cytomegalovirus exposure and HLA in healthy donors. This TCR was recovered from a man aged 18 to 29 in good health and CMV-seropositive. The sample was PBMCs.

The CDR3 coding sequence is TGTGCCAGCAGCCTCGGACAGTACAATCAGCCCCAGCATTTT. Translating gives CASSLGQYNQPQHF. This sequence joins TRBV5-5 and TRBJ1-5, with TRBD1 as a possible D gene (6 bases). Per germline, CDR1 SGHKS and CDR2 YYEKEE (reference sequence). V lost 4 bases and J 3 bases, leaving 11 bases between the germline ends. This CDR3 has 14 amino acids.